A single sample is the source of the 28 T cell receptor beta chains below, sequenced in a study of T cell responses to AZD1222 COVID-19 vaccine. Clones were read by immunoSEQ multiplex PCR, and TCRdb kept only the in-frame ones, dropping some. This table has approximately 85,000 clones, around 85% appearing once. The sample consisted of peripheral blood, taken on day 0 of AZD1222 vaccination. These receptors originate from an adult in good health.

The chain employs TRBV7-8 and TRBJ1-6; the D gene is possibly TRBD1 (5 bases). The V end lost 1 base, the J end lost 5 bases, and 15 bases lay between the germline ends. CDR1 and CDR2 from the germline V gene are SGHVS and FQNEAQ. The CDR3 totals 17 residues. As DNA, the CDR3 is TGTGCCAGCAGCTTAGGGAGGGCAGGGAGAGATAATTCACCCCTCCACTTT. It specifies CASSLGRAGRDNSPLHF.

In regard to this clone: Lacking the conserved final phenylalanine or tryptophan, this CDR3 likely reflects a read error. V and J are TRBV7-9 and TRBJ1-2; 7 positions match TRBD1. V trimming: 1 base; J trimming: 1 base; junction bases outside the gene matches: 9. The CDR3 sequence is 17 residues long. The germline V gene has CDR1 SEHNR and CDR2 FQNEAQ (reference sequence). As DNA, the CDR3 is TGTGCCAGCAGCTTAGGATGGACAGGAGAACTTAACTATGGCTACACCTCC. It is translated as CASSLGWTGELNYGYTS.

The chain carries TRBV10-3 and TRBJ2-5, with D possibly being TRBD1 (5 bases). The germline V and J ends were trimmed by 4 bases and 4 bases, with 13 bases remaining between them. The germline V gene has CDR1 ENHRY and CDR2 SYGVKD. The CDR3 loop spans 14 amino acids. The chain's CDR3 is CAISGSGARETQYF. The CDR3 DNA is TGTGCCATCAGTGGGTCTGGGGCTCGAGAGACCCAGTACTTC.

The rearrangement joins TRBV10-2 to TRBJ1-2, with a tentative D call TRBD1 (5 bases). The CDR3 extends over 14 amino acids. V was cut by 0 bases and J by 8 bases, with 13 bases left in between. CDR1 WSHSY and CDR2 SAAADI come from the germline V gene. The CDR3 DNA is TGCGCCAGCAGTGAGTCGCGGGGGGTTCAGGGCTACACCTTC. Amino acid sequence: CASSESRGVQGYTF.

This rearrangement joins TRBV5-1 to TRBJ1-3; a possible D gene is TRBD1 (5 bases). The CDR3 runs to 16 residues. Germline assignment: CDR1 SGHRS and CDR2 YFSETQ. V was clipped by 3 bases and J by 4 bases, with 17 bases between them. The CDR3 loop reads CASSWGIQGTGNTIYF. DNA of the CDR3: TGCGCCAGCAGCTGGGGGATCCAGGGTACGGGAAACACCATATATTTT.

The CDR3 is CASSSVPRGSYNEQFF. The CDR3 region has the DNA TGTGCCAGCAGTTCCGTGCCTAGAGGCTCCTACAATGAGCAGTTCTTC. The chain carries TRBV27 and TRBJ2-1; D uncertain. This CDR3 contains 16 residues. Between the trimmed V and J ends, which lost 4 bases and 0 bases, there was a span of 13 bases. Germline lookup yields CDR1 MNHEY and CDR2 SMNVEV (reference sequence).

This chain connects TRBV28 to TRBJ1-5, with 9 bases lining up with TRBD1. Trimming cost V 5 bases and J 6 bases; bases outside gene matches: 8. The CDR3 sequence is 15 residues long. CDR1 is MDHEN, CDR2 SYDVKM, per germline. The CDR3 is CASSPTGGWTQPQHF. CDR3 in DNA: TGTGCCAGCAGTCCAACAGGGGGCTGGACTCAGCCCCAGCATTTT.

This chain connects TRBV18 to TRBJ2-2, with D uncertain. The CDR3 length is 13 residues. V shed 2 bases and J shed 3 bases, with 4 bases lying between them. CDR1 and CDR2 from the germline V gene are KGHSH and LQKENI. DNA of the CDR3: TGTGCCAGCTCACCATTAGACACCGGGGAGCTGTTTTTT. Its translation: CASSPLDTGELFF.

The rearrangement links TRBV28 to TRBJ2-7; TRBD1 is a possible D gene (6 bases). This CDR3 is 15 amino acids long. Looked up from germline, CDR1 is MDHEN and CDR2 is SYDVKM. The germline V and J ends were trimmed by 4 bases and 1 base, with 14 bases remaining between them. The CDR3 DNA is TGTGCCAGCAGTTCCGGACAGACTCGGTCCTACGAGCAGTACTTC. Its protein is CASSSGQTRSYEQYF.

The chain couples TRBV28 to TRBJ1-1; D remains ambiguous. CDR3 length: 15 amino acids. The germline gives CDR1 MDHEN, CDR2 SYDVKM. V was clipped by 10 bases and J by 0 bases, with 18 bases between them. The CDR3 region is CATRVGRNMNTEAFF. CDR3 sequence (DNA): TGTGCCACCAGAGTGGGCCGCAATATGAACACTGAAGCTTTCTTT.

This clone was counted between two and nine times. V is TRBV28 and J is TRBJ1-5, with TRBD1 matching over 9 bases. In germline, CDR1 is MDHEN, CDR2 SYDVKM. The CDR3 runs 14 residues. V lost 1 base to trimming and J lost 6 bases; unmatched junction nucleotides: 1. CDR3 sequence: CASSLLDRGQPQHF. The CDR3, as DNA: TGTGCCAGCAGTTTATTGGACAGGGGTCAGCCCCAGCATTTT.

CDR3 amino acids: CASSYGDAYEQYF. The CDR3 DNA is TGTGCCAGCAGTTACGGGGACGCCTACGAGCAGTACTTC. This chain links TRBV6-2 or TRBV6-3 with TRBJ2-7, with D perhaps matching TRBD1 or TRBD2 (5 bases each). CDR3 length: 13 residues. V was trimmed by 2 bases and J by 2 bases, leaving 7 bases between them. CDR1 and CDR2 (germline): MNHEY, SVGEGT.

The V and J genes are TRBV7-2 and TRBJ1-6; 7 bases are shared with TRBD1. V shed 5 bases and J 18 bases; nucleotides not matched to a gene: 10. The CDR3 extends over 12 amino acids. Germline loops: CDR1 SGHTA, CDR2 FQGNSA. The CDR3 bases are TGTGCCAGCAGCCTACAGGGGAGTTTGGCCCACTTT. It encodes CASSLQGSLAHF.

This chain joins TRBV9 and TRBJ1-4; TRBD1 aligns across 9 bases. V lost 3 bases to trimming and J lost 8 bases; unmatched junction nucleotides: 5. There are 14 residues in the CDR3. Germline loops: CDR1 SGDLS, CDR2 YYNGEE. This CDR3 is CASSADRGGEKLFF. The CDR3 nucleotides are TGTGCCAGCAGCGCGGACAGGGGCGGAGAAAAACTGTTTTTT.

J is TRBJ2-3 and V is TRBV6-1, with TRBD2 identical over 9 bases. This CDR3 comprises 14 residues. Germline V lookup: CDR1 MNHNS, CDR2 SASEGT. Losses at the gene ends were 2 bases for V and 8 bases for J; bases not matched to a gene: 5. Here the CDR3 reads CASSERTSEGTQYF. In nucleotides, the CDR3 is TGTGCCAGCAGTGAAAGGACTAGCGAAGGTACGCAGTATTTT.

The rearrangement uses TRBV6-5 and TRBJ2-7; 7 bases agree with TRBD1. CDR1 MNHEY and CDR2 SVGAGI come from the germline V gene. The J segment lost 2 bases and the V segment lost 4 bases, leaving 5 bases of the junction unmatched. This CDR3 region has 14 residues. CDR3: CASSFGQATYEQYF. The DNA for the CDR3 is TGTGCCAGCAGTTTTGGACAGGCAACCTACGAGCAGTACTTC.

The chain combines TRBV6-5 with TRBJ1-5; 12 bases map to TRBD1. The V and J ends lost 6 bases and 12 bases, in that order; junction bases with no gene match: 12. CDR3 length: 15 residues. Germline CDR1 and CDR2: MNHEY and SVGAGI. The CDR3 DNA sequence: TGTGCCAGCAGACAAAGCCCGGGACAGGGGGCCTACCAGCATTTT. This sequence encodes CASRQSPGQGAYQHF.

The CDR3, as DNA: TGCGCCAGCAGCCCAGGGACAGGACAAATTATGAACACTGAAGCTTTCTTT. Translated, it gives CASSPGTGQIMNTEAFF. The chain employs TRBV4-1 and TRBJ1-1; TRBD1 matches at 8 bases. The V gene's germline CDR1 is MGHRA and CDR2 YSYEKL. The CDR3 spans 17 residues. V dropped 4 bases and J dropped 0; count of bases not matched to a gene: 10.

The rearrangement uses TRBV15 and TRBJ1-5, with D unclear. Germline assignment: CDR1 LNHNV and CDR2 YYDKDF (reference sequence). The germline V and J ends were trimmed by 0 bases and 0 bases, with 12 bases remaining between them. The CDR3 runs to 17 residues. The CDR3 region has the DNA TGTGCCACCAGCAGAGATTTAGAACTGAATAGCAATCAGCCCCAGCATTTT. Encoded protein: CATSRDLELNSNQPQHF.

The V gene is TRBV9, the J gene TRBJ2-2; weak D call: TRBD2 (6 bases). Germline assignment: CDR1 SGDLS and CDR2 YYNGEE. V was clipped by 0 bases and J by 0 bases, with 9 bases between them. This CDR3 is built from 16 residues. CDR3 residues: CASSVAPGANTGELFF. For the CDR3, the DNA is TGTGCCAGCAGCGTAGCTCCGGGGGCGAACACCGGGGAGCTGTTTTTT.

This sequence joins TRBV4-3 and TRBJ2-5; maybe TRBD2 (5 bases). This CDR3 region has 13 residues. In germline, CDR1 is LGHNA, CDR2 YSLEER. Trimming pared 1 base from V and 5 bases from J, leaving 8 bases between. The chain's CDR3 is CASSQVGGETQYF. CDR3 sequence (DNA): TGCGCCAGCAGCCAAGTCGGCGGGGAGACCCAGTACTTC.

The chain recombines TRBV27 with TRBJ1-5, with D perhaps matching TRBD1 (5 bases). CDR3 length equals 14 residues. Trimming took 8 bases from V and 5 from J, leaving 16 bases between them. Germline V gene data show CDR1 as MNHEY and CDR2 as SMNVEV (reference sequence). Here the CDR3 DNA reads TGTGCCAGCCGGGGACGAAGCGGGGATCAGCCCCAGCATTTT. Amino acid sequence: CASRGRSGDQPQHF.

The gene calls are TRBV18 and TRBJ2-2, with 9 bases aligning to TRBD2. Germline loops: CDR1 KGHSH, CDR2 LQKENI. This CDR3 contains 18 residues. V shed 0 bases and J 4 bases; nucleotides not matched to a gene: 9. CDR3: CASSPPVRGGASTGELFF. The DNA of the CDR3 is TGTGCCAGCTCACCACCGGTCCGCGGGGGGGCAAGCACCGGGGAGCTGTTTTTT.

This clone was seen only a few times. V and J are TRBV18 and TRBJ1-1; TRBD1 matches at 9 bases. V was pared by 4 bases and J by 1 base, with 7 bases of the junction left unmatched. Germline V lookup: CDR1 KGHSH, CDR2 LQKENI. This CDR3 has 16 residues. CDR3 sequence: CASSRDRATKNTEAFF. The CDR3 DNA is TGTGCCAGCTCACGGGACAGGGCCACCAAGAACACTGAAGCTTTCTTT.

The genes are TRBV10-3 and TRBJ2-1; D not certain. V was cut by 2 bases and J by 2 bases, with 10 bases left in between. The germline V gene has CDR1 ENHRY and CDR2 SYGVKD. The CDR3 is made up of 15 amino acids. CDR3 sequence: CAISEEGVPYNEQFF. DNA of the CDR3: TGTGCCATCAGTGAGGAAGGCGTTCCCTACAATGAGCAGTTCTTC.

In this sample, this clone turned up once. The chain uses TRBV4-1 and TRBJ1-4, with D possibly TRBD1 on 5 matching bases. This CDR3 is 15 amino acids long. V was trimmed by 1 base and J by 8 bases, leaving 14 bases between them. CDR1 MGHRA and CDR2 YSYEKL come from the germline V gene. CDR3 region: CASSQGQGAGEKLFF. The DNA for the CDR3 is TGCGCCAGCAGCCAAGGTCAAGGGGCGGGCGAAAAACTGTTTTTT.

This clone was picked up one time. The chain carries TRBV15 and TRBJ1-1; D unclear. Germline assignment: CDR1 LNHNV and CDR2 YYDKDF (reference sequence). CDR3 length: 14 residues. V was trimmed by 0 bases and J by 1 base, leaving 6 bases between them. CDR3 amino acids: CATSRDGKNTEAFF. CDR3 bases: TGTGCCACCAGCAGAGACGGGAAGAACACTGAAGCTTTCTTT.

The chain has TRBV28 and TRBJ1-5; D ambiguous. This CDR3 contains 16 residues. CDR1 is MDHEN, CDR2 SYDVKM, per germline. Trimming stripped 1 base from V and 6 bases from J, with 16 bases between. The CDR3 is CASSLLTVDYGQPQHF. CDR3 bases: TGTGCCAGCAGTTTATTAACGGTTGACTACGGTCAGCCCCAGCATTTT. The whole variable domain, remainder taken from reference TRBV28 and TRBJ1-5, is DVKVTQSSRYLVKRTGEKVFLECVQDMDHENMFWYRQDPGLGLRLIYFSYDVKMKEKGDIPEGYSVSREKKERFSLILESASTNQTSMYLCASSLLTVDYGQPQHFGDGTRLSIL.